Listed below are T cell receptor beta chains from one sample, sequenced in a study of CD8 T cells in ankylosing spondylitis. TCRdb redid the calling of the 5' RACE reads with MiXCR, one entry per CDR3 protein. The sample yields approximately 540,000 distinct CDR3 sequences, approximately 11% seen once. Input material: blood, either unsorted or a sorted T cell fraction (not recorded which). The receptors stem from a male donor with ankylosing spondylitis. Each CDR3 is given with its conserved first and last residue. A D gene is named only where the DNA matches it firmly. Size is omitted from some rows. Given values are once, few, many or a class for expanded clones.

len	v_gene	d_gene	j_gene	abundance	CDR3aa	CDR3nt
16	TRBV5-1	TRBD1	TRBJ2-2	many	CASSLGQGSGTGELFF	TGCGCCAGCAGCTTGGGACAGGGTTCCGGCACCGGGGAGCTGTTTTTT
13	TRBV3-1	.	TRBJ1-5	few	CASSLSLDQPQHF	TGTGCCAGCAGCCTGAGCTTAGATCAGCCCCAGCATTTT
11	TRBV20-1	.	TRBJ2-5	few	CSARDWETQYF	TGCAGTGCTAGAGATTGGGAGACCCAGTACTTC
12	TRBV7-6	TRBD2	TRBJ2-7	few	CASSSGAGELYF	TGTGCCAGCAGCTCCGGGGCGGGAGAATTGTACTTC
13	TRBV7-2	.	TRBJ1-1	.	CASSKQGNTEAFF	TGTGCCAGCAGCAAACAAGGGAACACTGAAGCTTTCTTT
16	TRBV5-6	.	TRBJ1-1	few	CASSSDRGRRNTEAFF	TGTGCCAGCAGCTCCGATCGGGGACGGAGGAACACTGAAGCTTTCTTT
17	TRBV6-1	.	TRBJ2-7	few	CASITPISGGPPYEQYF	TGTGCCAGCATAACCCCCATTTCAGGGGGGCCCCCCTACGAGCAGTACTTC
14	TRBV3-1	TRBD2	TRBJ2-7	.	CASSTSGSSYEQYF	TGTGCCAGCAGCACGAGCGGGAGTAGCTACGAGCAGTACTTC
14	TRBV3-1	.	TRBJ1-1	few	CASSPSVPVTEAFF	TGTGCCAGCAGCCCATCGGTTCCGGTCACTGAAGCTTTCTTT
15	TRBV6-2/TRBV6-3	.	TRBJ1-6	.	CASSLDSPGSSPLHF	TGTGCCAGCAGCCTAGACTCCCCTGGGAGTTCACCCCTCCACTTT
13	TRBV29-1	.	TRBJ1-1	many	CSVGERMNTEAFF	TGCAGCGTTGGGGAGAGGATGAACACTGAAGCTTTCTTT
13	TRBV12-3/TRBV12-4	.	TRBJ2-3	many	CASSWGGTDTQYF	TGTGCCAGCAGTTGGGGGGGCACAGATACGCAGTATTTT
15	TRBV5-6	.	TRBJ2-1	few	CASSIDGNSYNEQFF	TGTGCCAGCAGCATCGACGGAAACTCCTACAATGAGCAGTTCTTC
16	TRBV19	TRBD2	TRBJ2-2	few	CASSIRAGGLTGELFF	TGTGCCAGTAGTATTCGGGCGGGAGGACTAACCGGGGAGCTGTTTTTT
15	TRBV7-9	.	TRBJ1-1	.	CASSTSGTLNTEAFF	TGTGCCAGCAGCACCTCCGGGACATTGAACACTGAAGCTTTCTTT
14	TRBV15	TRBD2	TRBJ2-1	many	CATSGGTSGNEQFF	TGTGCCACCAGCGGCGGGACTAGCGGGAATGAGCAGTTCTTC
14	TRBV2	TRBD2	TRBJ2-1	few	CARVGLADDNEQFF	TGTGCCAGGGTGGGACTAGCGGATGACAATGAGCAGTTCTTC
17	TRBV27	.	TRBJ1-5	.	CASSPSWGGPYNQPQHF	TGTGCCAGCAGTCCCTCTTGGGGAGGGCCCTACAATCAGCCCCAGCATTTT
18	TRBV11-2	TRBD1	TRBJ1-5	.	CASSLGDRGALFNQPQHF	TGTGCCAGCAGCTTAGGAGACAGGGGGGCCCTTTTCAATCAGCCCCAGCATTTT
14	TRBV12-3/TRBV12-4	.	TRBJ1-3	.	CASSFADSGNTIYF	TGTGCCAGCAGTTTCGCGGATTCTGGAAACACCATATATTTT
12	TRBV19	.	TRBJ2-1	few	CASSMTLYEQFF	TGTGCCAGTAGTATGACACTCTATGAGCAGTTCTTC
14	TRBV12-3/TRBV12-4	TRBD2	TRBJ2-1	many	CATRTSGSNNEQFF	TGTGCCACCCGGACTAGCGGGAGTAACAATGAGCAGTTCTTC
14	TRBV20-1	.	TRBJ2-5	.	CSVPQQGAEETQYF	TGCAGTGTACCCCAACAGGGTGCGGAAGAGACCCAGTACTTC
13	TRBV29-1	.	TRBJ2-2	once	CSASTGHTGELFF	TGCAGCGCCTCGACGGGACACACCGGGGAGCTGTTTTTT
14	TRBV2	TRBD2	TRBJ2-3	.	CASSDSGRADTQYF	TGTGCCAGCAGTGATAGCGGGAGGGCCGATACGCAGTATTTT
13	TRBV6-2/TRBV6-3	.	TRBJ1-5	few	CASSYRENQPQHF	TGTGCCAGCAGTTACAGGGAGAATCAGCCCCAGCATTTT
16	TRBV20-1	.	TRBJ2-3	.	CSAHGPGLYMSDTQYF	TGCAGTGCCCACGGGCCGGGACTCTACATGTCCGATACGCAGTATTTT
15	TRBV3-1	TRBD1	TRBJ2-2	.	CASSPDRVYTGELFF	TGTGCCAGCAGCCCCGACAGGGTGTACACCGGGGAGCTGTTTTTT
16	TRBV6-5	.	TRBJ2-1	few	CASSYSIGEAYNEQFF	TGTGCCAGCAGTTACTCGATAGGGGAAGCCTACAATGAGCAGTTCTTC
16	TRBV15	.	TRBJ2-7	.	CATSRDSGMRSYEQYF	TGTGCCACCAGCAGAGATTCGGGGATGAGGTCCTACGAGCAGTACTTC
14	TRBV7-2	.	TRBJ2-1	.	CASSLARGGLVQFF	TGTGCCAGCAGCTTAGCTAGGGGGGGCCTGGTGCAGTTCTTC
16	TRBV7-2	.	TRBJ2-3	.	CASSLGVAVVSDTQYF	TGTGCCAGCAGCTTAGGCGTGGCAGTCGTCTCAGATACGCAGTATTTT
16	TRBV29-1	.	TRBJ2-2	.	CSVEDSHFQSTGELFF	TGCAGCGTTGAAGACTCCCATTTCCAATCCACCGGGGAGCTGTTTTTT
15	TRBV5-1	TRBD2	TRBJ2-1	few	CASSDGLAGLDEQFF	TGCGCCAGCAGCGATGGACTAGCGGGTCTGGATGAGCAGTTCTTC
16	TRBV5-1	.	TRBJ2-5	.	CASSLRRQGGMETQYF	TGCGCCAGCAGCTTGAGGAGACAGGGAGGAATGGAGACCCAGTACTTC
17	TRBV12-3/TRBV12-4	TRBD2	TRBJ2-2	many	CASRPGLAGGNTGELFF	TGTGCCAGCAGACCTGGACTAGCGGGAGGGAACACCGGGGAGCTGTTTTTT
15	TRBV2	.	TRBJ2-3	.	CASAHARISTDTQYF	TGTGCCAGCGCCCACGCCAGGATCAGCACAGATACGCAGTATTTT
13	TRBV3-1	.	TRBJ2-1	.	CASSQSVYNEQFF	TGTGCCAGCAGCCAGAGCGTATACAATGAGCAGTTCTTC
13	TRBV20-1	TRBD2	TRBJ2-7	.	CSARQRGPYEQYF	TGCAGTGCAAGGCAGCGGGGCCCCTACGAGCAGTACTTC